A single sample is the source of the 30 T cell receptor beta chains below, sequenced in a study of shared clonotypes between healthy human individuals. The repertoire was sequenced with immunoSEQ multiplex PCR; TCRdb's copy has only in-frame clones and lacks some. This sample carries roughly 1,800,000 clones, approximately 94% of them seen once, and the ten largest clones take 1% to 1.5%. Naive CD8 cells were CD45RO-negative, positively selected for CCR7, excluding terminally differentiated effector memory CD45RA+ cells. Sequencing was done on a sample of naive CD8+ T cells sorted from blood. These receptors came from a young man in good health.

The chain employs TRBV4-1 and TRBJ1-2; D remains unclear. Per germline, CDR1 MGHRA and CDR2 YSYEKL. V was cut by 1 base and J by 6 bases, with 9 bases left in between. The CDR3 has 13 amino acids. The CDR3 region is CASSQVIQNGYTF. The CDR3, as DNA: TGCGCCAGCAGCCAAGTTATCCAGAATGGCTACACCTTC.

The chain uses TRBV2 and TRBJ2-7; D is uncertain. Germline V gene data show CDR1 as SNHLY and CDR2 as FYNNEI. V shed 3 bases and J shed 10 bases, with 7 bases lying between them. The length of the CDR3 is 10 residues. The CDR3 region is CASSDLVQYF. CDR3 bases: TGTGCCAGCAGTGATCTAGTCCAGTACTTC.

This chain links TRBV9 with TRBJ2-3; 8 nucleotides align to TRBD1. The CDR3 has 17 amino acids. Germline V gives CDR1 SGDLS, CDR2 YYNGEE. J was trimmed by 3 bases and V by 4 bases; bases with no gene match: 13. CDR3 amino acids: CASSSRFGTGATDTQYF. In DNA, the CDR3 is TGTGCCAGCAGCAGTCGATTCGGGACAGGTGCAACAGATACGCAGTATTTT.

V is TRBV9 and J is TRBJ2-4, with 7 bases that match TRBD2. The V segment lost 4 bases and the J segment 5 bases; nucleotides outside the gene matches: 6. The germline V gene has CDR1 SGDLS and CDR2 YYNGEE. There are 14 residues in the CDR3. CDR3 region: CASSPAAGENIQYF. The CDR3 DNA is TGTGCCAGCAGCCCCGCGGCGGGAGAAAACATTCAGTACTTC. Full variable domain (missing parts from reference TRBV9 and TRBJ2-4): DSGVTQTPKHLITATGQRVTLRCSPRSGDLSVYWYQQSLDQGLQFLIQYYNGEERAKGNILERFSAQQFPDLHSELNLSSLELGDSALYFCASSPAAGENIQYFGAGTRLSVL.

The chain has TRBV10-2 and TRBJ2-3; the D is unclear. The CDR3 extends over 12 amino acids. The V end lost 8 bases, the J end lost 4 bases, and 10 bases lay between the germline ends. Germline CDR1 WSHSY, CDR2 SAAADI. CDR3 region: CASWGPPDTQYF. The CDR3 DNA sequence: TGCGCCAGCTGGGGTCCGCCAGATACGCAGTATTTT.

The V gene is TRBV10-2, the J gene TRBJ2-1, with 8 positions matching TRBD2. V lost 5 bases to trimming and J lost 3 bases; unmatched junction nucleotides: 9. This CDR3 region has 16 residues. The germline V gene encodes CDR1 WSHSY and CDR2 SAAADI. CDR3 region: CASSSGLAGHYNEQFF. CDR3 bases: TGCGCCAGCAGTTCTGGGCTAGCGGGTCACTACAATGAGCAGTTCTTC.

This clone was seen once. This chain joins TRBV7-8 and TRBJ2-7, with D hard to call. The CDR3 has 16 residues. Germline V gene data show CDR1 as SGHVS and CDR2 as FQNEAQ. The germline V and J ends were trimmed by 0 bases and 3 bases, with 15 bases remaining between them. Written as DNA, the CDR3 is TGTGCCAGCAGCTTAGCGCCTGGCAGGTCCCTCTACGAGCAGTACTTC. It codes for CASSLAPGRSLYEQYF.

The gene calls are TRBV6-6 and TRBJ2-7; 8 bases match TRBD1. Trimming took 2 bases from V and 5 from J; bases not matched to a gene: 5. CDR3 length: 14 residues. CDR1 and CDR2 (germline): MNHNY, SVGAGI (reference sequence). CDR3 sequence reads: CASSYDRGWDEQYF. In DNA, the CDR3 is TGTGCCAGCAGTTACGACAGGGGTTGGGACGAGCAGTACTTC.

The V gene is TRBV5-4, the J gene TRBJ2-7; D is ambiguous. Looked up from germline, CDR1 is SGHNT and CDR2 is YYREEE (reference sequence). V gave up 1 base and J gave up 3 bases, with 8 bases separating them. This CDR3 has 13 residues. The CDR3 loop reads CASSLYSGYEQYF. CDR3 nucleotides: TGTGCCAGCAGCTTGTACTCGGGCTACGAGCAGTACTTC. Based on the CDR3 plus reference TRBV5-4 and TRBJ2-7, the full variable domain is ETGVTQSPTHLIKTRGQQVTLRCSSQSGHNTVSWYQQALGQGPQFIFQYYREEENGRGNFPPRFSGLQFPNYSSELNVNALELDDSALYLCASSLYSGYEQYFGPGTRLTVT.

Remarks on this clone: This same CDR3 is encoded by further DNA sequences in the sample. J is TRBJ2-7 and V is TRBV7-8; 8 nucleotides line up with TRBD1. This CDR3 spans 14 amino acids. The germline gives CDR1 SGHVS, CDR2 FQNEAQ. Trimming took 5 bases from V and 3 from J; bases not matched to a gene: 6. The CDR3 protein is CASSPPGQGYEQYF. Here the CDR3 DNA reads TGTGCCAGCAGCCCCCCAGGACAGGGCTACGAGCAGTACTTC.

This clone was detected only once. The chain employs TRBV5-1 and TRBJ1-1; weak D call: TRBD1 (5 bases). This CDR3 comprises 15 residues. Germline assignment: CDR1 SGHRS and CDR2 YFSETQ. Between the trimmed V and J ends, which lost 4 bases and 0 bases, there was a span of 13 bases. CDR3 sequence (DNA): TGCGCCAGCAGCCTGACAGCCCTTATGAACACTGAAGCTTTCTTT. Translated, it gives CASSLTALMNTEAFF.

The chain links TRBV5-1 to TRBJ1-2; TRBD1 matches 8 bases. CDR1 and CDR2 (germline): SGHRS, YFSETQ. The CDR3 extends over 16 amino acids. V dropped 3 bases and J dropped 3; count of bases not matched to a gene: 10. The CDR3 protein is CASSYDLNRGDYGYTF. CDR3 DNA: TGCGCCAGCAGCTACGACTTAAACAGGGGGGACTATGGCTACACCTTC.

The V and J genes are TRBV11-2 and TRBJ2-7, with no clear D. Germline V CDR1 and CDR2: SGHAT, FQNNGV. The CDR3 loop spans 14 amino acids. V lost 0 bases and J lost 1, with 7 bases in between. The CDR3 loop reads CASSLEGRSYEQYF. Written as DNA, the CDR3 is TGTGCCAGCAGCTTAGAGGGCAGGTCCTACGAGCAGTACTTC. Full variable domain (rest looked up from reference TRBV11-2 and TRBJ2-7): EAGVAQSPRYKIIEKRQSVAFWCNPISGHATLYWYQQILGQGPKLLIQFQNNGVVDDSQLPKDRFSAERLKGVDSTLKIQPAKLEDSAVYLCASSLEGRSYEQYFGPGTRLTVT.

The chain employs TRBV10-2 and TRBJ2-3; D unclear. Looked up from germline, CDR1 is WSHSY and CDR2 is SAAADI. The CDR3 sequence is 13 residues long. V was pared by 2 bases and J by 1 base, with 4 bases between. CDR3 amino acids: CASSEGGTDTQYF. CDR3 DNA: TGCGCCAGCAGTGAGGGGGGCACAGATACGCAGTATTTT.

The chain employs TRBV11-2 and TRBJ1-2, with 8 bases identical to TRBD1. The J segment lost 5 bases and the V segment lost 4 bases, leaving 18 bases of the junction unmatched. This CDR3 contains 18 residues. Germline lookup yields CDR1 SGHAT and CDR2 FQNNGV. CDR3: CASSSLLDREAWIYGYTF. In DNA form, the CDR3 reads TGTGCCAGCAGCTCGTTGTTGGACAGGGAGGCGTGGATATATGGCTACACCTTC.

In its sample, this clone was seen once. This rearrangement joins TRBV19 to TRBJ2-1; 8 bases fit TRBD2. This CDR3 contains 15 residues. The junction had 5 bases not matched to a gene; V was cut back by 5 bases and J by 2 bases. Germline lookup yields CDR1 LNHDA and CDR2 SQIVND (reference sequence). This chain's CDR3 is CASSHTSGPYNEQFF. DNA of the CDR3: TGTGCCAGTAGTCATACTAGCGGACCCTACAATGAGCAGTTCTTC.

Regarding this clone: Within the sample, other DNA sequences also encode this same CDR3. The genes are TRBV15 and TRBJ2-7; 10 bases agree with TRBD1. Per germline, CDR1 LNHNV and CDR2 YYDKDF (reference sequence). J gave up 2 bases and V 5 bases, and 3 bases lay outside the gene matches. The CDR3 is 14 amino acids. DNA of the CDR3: TGTGCCACCAGCTCCGGACAGGGGGCCTACGAGCAGTACTTC. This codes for CATSSGQGAYEQYF.

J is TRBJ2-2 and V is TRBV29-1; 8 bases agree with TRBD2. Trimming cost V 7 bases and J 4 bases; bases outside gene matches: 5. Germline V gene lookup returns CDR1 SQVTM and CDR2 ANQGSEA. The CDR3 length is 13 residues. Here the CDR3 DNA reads TGCAGCGCAGCGGGAGCCGGCACCGGGGAGCTGTTTTTT. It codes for CSAAGAGTGELFF.

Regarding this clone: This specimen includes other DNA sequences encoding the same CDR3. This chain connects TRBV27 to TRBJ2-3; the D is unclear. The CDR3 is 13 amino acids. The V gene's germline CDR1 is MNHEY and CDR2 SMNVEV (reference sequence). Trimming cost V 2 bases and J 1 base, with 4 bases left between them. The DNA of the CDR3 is TGTGCCAGCAGTTTAGGGGGCACAGATACGCAGTATTTT. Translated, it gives CASSLGGTDTQYF.

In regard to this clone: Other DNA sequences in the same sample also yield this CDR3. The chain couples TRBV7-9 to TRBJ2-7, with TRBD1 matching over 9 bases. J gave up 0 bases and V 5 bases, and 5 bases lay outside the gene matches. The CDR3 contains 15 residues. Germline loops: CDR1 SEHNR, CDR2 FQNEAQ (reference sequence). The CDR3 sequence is CASSPGQGDSYEQYF. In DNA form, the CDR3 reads TGTGCCAGCAGCCCGGGACAGGGCGACTCCTACGAGCAGTACTTC.

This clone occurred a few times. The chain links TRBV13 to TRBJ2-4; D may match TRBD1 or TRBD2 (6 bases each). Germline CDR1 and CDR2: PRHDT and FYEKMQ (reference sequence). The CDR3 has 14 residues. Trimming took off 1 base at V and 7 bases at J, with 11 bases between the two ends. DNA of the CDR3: TGTGCCAGCAGCTTAGCAACGGGGGCGAACATTCAGTACTTC. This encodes CASSLATGANIQYF.

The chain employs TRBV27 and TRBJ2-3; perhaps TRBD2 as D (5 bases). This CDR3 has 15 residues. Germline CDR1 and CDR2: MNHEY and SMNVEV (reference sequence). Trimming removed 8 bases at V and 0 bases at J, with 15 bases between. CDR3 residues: CASASIRPSTDTQYF. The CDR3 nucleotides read TGTGCCAGCGCTAGCATAAGGCCAAGCACAGATACGCAGTATTTT.

CDR3 nucleotides: TGCAGCGTTGAAGGAGACTCAGAGAACACAGATACGCAGTATTTT. This sequence encodes CSVEGDSENTDTQYF. V gene TRBV29-1 combines with J gene TRBJ2-3; D remains ambiguous. V was pared by 1 base and J by 2 bases, with 13 bases between. Looked up from germline, CDR1 is SQVTM and CDR2 is ANQGSEA. This CDR3 is built from 15 residues.

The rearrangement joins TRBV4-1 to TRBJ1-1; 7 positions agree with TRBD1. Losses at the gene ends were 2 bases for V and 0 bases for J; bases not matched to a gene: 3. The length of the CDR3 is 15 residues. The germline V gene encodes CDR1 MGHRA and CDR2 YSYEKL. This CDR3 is CASSQQQGLNTEAFF. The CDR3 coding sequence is TGCGCCAGCAGCCAACAACAGGGGCTGAACACTGAAGCTTTCTTT.

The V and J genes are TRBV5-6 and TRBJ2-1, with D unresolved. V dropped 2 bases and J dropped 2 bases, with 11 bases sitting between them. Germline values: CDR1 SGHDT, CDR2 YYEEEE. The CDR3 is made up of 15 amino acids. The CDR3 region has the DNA TGTGCCAGCAGCTTCCTCCCAGCAACCTACAATGAGCAGTTCTTC. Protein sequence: CASSFLPATYNEQFF.

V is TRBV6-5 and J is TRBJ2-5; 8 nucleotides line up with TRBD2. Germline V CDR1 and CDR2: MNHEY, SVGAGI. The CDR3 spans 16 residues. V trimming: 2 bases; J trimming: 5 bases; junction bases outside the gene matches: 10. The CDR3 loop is CASSYGSGSPRETQYF. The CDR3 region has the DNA TGTGCCAGCAGTTACGGCAGCGGGAGCCCGAGGGAGACCCAGTACTTC.

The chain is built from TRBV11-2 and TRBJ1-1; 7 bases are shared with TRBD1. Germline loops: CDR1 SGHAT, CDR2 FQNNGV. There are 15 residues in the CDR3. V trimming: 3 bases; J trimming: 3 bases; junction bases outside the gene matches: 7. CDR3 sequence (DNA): TGTGCCAGCAGCTTGTTGACAGGGTGGGACACTGAAGCTTTCTTT. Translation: CASSLLTGWDTEAFF.

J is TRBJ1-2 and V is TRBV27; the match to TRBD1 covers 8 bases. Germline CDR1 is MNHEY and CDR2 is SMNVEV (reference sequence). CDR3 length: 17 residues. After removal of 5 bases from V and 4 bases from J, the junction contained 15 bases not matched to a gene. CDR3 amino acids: CASSPSTGDLGVYGYTF. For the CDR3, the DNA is TGTGCCAGCAGTCCTTCGACAGGGGATTTGGGTGTCTATGGCTACACCTTC.

The CDR3, as DNA: TGTGCCAGCAGTTACATCAACGAGCAGTACTTC. Translating gives CASSYINEQYF. This chain connects TRBV6-5 to TRBJ2-7; D gene ambiguous. Germline-derived CDR1 and CDR2 are MNHEY and SVGAGI. The CDR3 contains 11 residues. V lost 2 bases and J 5 bases, leaving 4 bases between the germline ends.

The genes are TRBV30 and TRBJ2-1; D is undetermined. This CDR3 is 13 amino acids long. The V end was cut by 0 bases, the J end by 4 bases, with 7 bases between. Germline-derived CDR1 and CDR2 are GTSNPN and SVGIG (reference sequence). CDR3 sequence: CAWSVWAYNEQFF. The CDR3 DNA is TGTGCCTGGAGTGTGTGGGCATACAATGAGCAGTTCTTC.